This entry lists 29 T cell receptor beta chains sequenced from one sample in a study of T cell responses to AZD1222 COVID-19 vaccine. Repertoires were generated with immunoSEQ multiplex PCR, while TCRdb's copy carries only in-frame clones and drops some. The sample carries 80,000 to 100,000 clones, approximately 90% recorded once. The material sequenced was peripheral blood, taken on day 0 of AZD1222 vaccination. These TCRs come from an adult in good health.

This chain uses TRBV6-5 with TRBJ1-1, with 8 bases that match TRBD1. Germline V gene data show CDR1 as MNHEY and CDR2 as SVGAGI. The CDR3 extends over 14 amino acids. V gave up 8 bases and J gave up 5 bases; unmatched junction bases: 10. The DNA of the CDR3 is TGTGCCAGCCTCTCCGGACAGGGTGCAACTGAAGCTTTCTTT. Amino acid sequence: CASLSGQGATEAFF.

In its sample, this clone was seen once. V gene TRBV19 combines with J gene TRBJ2-2; D gene ambiguous. V lost 2 bases and J lost 3, with 7 bases in between. The CDR3 runs 14 residues. CDR1 is LNHDA and CDR2 is SQIVND in the germline V gene (reference sequence). In DNA, the CDR3 is TGTGCCAGTAGTATACAGACGGACACCGGGGAGCTGTTTTTT. As protein: CASSIQTDTGELFF.

This chain links TRBV3-1 (or the pseudogene TRBV3-2) with TRBJ1-1; 9 nucleotides match TRBD1. Losses at the gene ends were 4 bases for V and 5 bases for J; bases not matched to a gene: 5. Germline V gene data show CDR1 as LGHDT and CDR2 as YNNKEL (reference sequence). The CDR3 covers 14 residues. The CDR3 spells CASSPQGASTEAFF. The CDR3 DNA reads as TGTGCCAGCAGCCCACAGGGGGCGAGTACTGAAGCTTTCTTT.

V and J are TRBV30 and TRBJ2-5, with D uncertain. This CDR3 has 13 residues. Germline V lookup: CDR1 GTSNPN, CDR2 SVGIG (reference sequence). V lost 0 bases and J lost 5, with 10 bases in between. For the CDR3, the DNA is TGTGCCTGGAGTGTAGGGCCATCCGAGACCCAGTACTTC. Translation gives CAWSVGPSETQYF. The variable domain in full, completed from reference TRBV30 and TRBJ2-5, reads SQTIHQWPATLVQPVGSPLSLECTVEGTSNPNLYWYRQAAGRGLQLLFYSVGIGQISSEVPQNLSASRPQDRQFILSSKKLLLSDSGFYLCAWSVGPSETQYFGPGTRLLVL.

CDR3 bases: TGTGCCAGCAGCTTCAAGTCCCTTGGGGTGGCGAACACCGGGGAGCTGTTTTTT. Amino acid sequence: CASSFKSLGVANTGELFF. The chain carries TRBV7-2 and TRBJ2-2; D is unclear. The CDR3 totals 18 residues. The V and J ends lost 3 bases and 0 bases respectively, with 17 bases between them. The germline V gene encodes CDR1 SGHTA and CDR2 FQGNSA.

V is TRBV28 and J is TRBJ2-7; D perhaps matches TRBD1 (6 bases). V was pared by 10 bases and J by 8 bases, with 21 bases between. CDR3 length: 13 residues. The germline gives CDR1 MDHEN, CDR2 SYDVKM. This CDR3 reads CAITGNGVDKQYF. The CDR3 DNA follows: TGTGCCATAACAGGGAATGGGGTGGACAAGCAGTACTTC.

The chain carries TRBV7-2 and TRBJ1-3, with D possibly matching TRBD1 (6 bases). Germline V lookup: CDR1 SGHTA, CDR2 FQGNSA. The CDR3 totals 14 residues. V was pared by 2 bases and J by 4 bases, with 9 bases between. The CDR3 region is CASSLRTEGNTIYF. The CDR3 DNA reads as TGTGCCAGCAGCTTACGGACAGAAGGAAACACCATATATTTT.

V and J are TRBV2 and TRBJ2-2; D gene unclear. The length of the CDR3 is 14 residues. The ends were cut back, 4 bases at V and 4 bases at J, with 10 bases in the middle. Germline assignment: CDR1 SNHLY and CDR2 FYNNEI. The CDR3 DNA sequence: TGTGCCAGCAGTGTTGAGGAGAGCACCGGGGAGCTGTTTTTT. It codes for CASSVEESTGELFF. The full variable domain, with the rest looked up from reference TRBV2 and TRBJ2-2, is EPEVTQTPSHQVTQMGQEVILRCVPISNHLYFYWYRQILGQKVEFLVSFYNNEISEKSEIFDDQFSVERPDGSNFTLKIRSTKLEDSAMYFCASSVEESTGELFFGEGSRLTVL.

V usage is TRBV19 and J usage is TRBJ1-2; 8 nucleotides line up with TRBD1. CDR3 length: 14 amino acids. Trimming removed 7 bases from V and 8 bases from J; junction bases left unmatched: 12. Germline V gene lookup returns CDR1 LNHDA and CDR2 SQIVND (reference sequence). Here the CDR3 DNA reads TGTGCCAGTAACGACCTGGGGGACAGGCAAGGCTACACCTTC. This codes for CASNDLGDRQGYTF.

The CDR3 region is CASRLRGRQENQPQHF. The CDR3 DNA sequence: TGTGCCAGCCGCCTCCGGGGGAGACAGGAAAATCAGCCCCAGCATTTT. The J gene is TRBJ1-5, the V gene TRBV5-6, with D perhaps TRBD1 (6 bases). Looked up from germline, CDR1 is SGHDT and CDR2 is YYEEEE. The CDR3 consists of 16 residues. V shed 7 bases and J shed 4 bases, with 21 bases lying between them.

This sequence joins TRBV3-1 (or the pseudogene TRBV3-2) and TRBJ1-3; no clear D gene. Germline CDR1 LGHDT, CDR2 YNNKEL (reference sequence). Trimming removed 4 bases at V and 0 bases at J, with 10 bases between. The CDR3 sequence is 15 residues long. CDR3 loop: CASSLSGTSGNTIYF. Written as DNA, the CDR3 is TGTGCCAGCAGCCTTTCAGGAACCTCTGGAAACACCATATATTTT.

The chain links TRBV28 to TRBJ1-2; 9 bases are a match to TRBD1. This CDR3 comprises 12 residues. Germline lookup yields CDR1 MDHEN and CDR2 SYDVKM. Trimming took 8 bases from V and 4 from J; bases not matched to a gene: 2. CDR3 amino acids: CASSQGAYGYTF. The DNA of the CDR3 is TGTGCCAGCTCACAGGGGGCCTATGGCTACACCTTC.

This chain joins TRBV20-1 and TRBJ1-2, with D perhaps TRBD1 (5 bases). V was clipped by 5 bases and J by 8 bases, with 12 bases between them. Per the germline V gene, CDR1 is DFQATT and CDR2 is SNEGSKA (reference sequence). This CDR3 is built from 11 residues. The CDR3 protein is CSAPGFKGYTF. CDR3 DNA sequence: TGCAGTGCTCCAGGGTTTAAGGGCTACACCTTC.

The chain is built from TRBV27 and TRBJ1-2, with D maybe TRBD1 (5 bases). V lost 5 bases to trimming and J lost 2 bases, with 24 bases between them. CDR3 size: 18 residues. Germline CDR1 and CDR2: MNHEY and SMNVEV (reference sequence). The CDR3 protein is CASSPSGIGGISNYGYTF. The DNA for the CDR3 is TGTGCCAGCAGTCCATCAGGGATCGGGGGTATTTCGAACTATGGCTACACCTTC.

This chain links TRBV3-1 (or the pseudogene TRBV3-2) with TRBJ2-1; D is uncertain. V lost 3 bases and J 8 bases, leaving 5 bases between the germline ends. Germline V lookup: CDR1 LGHDT, CDR2 YNNKEL (reference sequence). The CDR3 runs 11 residues. The DNA of the CDR3 is TGTGCCAGCAGCCACGTGGATGAGCAGTTCTTC. This codes for CASSHVDEQFF.

The rearrangement uses TRBV9 and TRBJ1-4, with D possibly matching TRBD1 (5 bases). V shed 4 bases and J shed 0 bases, with 19 bases lying between them. The CDR3 covers 18 residues. Per the germline V gene, CDR1 is SGDLS and CDR2 is YYNGEE. The CDR3 loop reads CASSPMDNTFATNEKLFF. The CDR3 DNA reads as TGTGCCAGCAGCCCAATGGACAACACCTTTGCAACTAATGAAAAACTGTTTTTT.

The rearrangement joins TRBV30 to TRBJ2-5; D gene ambiguous. CDR3 length: 12 amino acids. Trimming pared 0 bases from V and 4 bases from J, leaving 6 bases between. CDR1 is GTSNPN, CDR2 SVGIG, per germline (reference sequence). In nucleotides, the CDR3 is TGTGCCTGGAGTGTACGGCGAGAGACCCAGTACTTC. Residues: CAWSVRRETQYF.

V is TRBV6-5 and J is TRBJ2-7; no reliable D call. This CDR3 contains 14 residues. In germline, CDR1 is MNHEY, CDR2 SVGAGI. V lost 2 bases to trimming and J lost 0 bases, with 8 bases between them. DNA for the CDR3: TGTGCCAGCAGTTACCAGGTCCCCTCCTACGAGCAGTACTTC. Its protein product is CASSYQVPSYEQYF.

There are a few counts of this clone. This sequence joins TRBV7-9 and TRBJ2-5; D unresolved. This CDR3 has 14 amino acids. Germline lookup yields CDR1 SEHNR and CDR2 FQNEAQ (reference sequence). The V and J ends lost 2 bases and 4 bases respectively, with 11 bases between them. As DNA, the CDR3 is TGTGCCAGCAGCTTATTTGGGGAAGTAGAGACCCAGTACTTC. Translated: CASSLFGEVETQYF.

This clone was counted a few times. This chain uses TRBV19 with TRBJ1-5, with D maybe TRBD1 (5 bases). CDR1 is LNHDA, CDR2 SQIVND, per germline (reference sequence). Trimming took off 6 bases at V and 5 bases at J, with 8 bases between the two ends. CDR3 length equals 12 residues. For the CDR3, the DNA is TGTGCCAGTAGGCAGGGAGATCAGCCCCAGCATTTT. Encoded protein: CASRQGDQPQHF.

V is TRBV28 and J is TRBJ1-2, with 11 bases matching TRBD1. Germline-derived CDR1 and CDR2 are MDHEN and SYDVKM. The ends lost 5 bases at V and 6 bases at J; junction bases unmatched: 8. The length of the CDR3 is 15 residues. The CDR3 here is CASSPMDRGRDGYTF. CDR3 coding DNA: TGTGCCAGCAGTCCCATGGACAGGGGGCGCGATGGCTACACCTTC.

V usage is TRBV2 and J usage is TRBJ1-2; 7 positions agree with TRBD1. CDR1 SNHLY and CDR2 FYNNEI come from the germline V gene. The CDR3 spans 13 residues. The trim removed 7 bases at V and 7 bases at J, leaving 9 bases unmatched. The DNA of the CDR3 is TGTGCCAGCACCTACACAGGGGAGTTTGGCTACACCTTC. Residues: CASTYTGEFGYTF.

The chain is built from TRBV5-1 and TRBJ2-7, with D unclear. The germline V gene has CDR1 SGHRS and CDR2 YFSETQ. Trimming pared 4 bases from V and 0 bases from J, leaving 11 bases between. This CDR3 spans 14 amino acids. The CDR3 is CASSLDPSSYEQYF. Written as DNA, the CDR3 is TGCGCCAGCAGCCTGGACCCCAGCTCCTACGAGCAGTACTTC.

The gene calls are TRBV15 and TRBJ1-2; D unresolved. There are 15 residues in the CDR3. Between the trimmed V and J ends, which lost 3 bases and 2 bases, there was a span of 13 bases. Germline V gives CDR1 LNHNV, CDR2 YYDKDF (reference sequence). The CDR3 sequence is CATSSGFTGNYGYTF. The CDR3 DNA sequence: TGTGCCACCAGCAGCGGGTTTACCGGGAACTATGGCTACACCTTC.

V gene TRBV7-6 combines with J gene TRBJ1-3, with 7 positions matching TRBD1. V lost 3 bases and J lost 0; bases outside the gene matches: 2. The CDR3 is made up of 15 amino acids. Germline loops: CDR1 SGHVS, CDR2 FNYEAQ. The CDR3 nucleotides read TGTGCCAGCAGCTTGGGACAGATCTCTGGAAACACCATATATTTT. Its protein product is CASSLGQISGNTIYF.

The chain joins TRBV27 to TRBJ2-1; tentatively, D is TRBD2 (6 bases). CDR3 size: 16 residues. V was cut by 2 bases and J by 2 bases, with 13 bases left in between. Germline CDR1 is MNHEY and CDR2 is SMNVEV (reference sequence). This CDR3 is CASSLGGGIPYNEQFF. In DNA form, the CDR3 reads TGTGCCAGCAGTTTAGGTGGCGGGATCCCCTACAATGAGCAGTTCTTC.

The V and J genes are TRBV19 and TRBJ1-4; D is perhaps TRBD1 (5 bases). V gave up 8 bases and J gave up 10 bases, with 23 bases separating them. Germline CDR1 reads LNHDA; CDR2 reads SQIVND (reference sequence). The CDR3 contains 15 residues. The DNA of the CDR3 is TGTGCCAGTTCCCCCGGGGACCCCCCCGCGGGAAAACTGTTTTTT. Protein product: CASSPGDPPAGKLFF.

The chain uses TRBV28 and TRBJ1-1; D perhaps matches TRBD1 (6 bases). CDR1 is MDHEN, CDR2 SYDVKM, per germline. Trimming removed 4 bases from V and 3 bases from J, with 18 bases in between. The CDR3 has 16 amino acids. CDR3 residues: CASSSTGRGEDTEAFF. Written as DNA, the CDR3 is TGTGCCAGCAGTTCCACAGGGAGGGGTGAGGACACTGAAGCTTTCTTT.

The chain joins TRBV5-1 to TRBJ1-1; unclear D gene. V was cut by 5 bases and J by 0 bases, with 8 bases left in between. The CDR3 extends over 13 amino acids. Germline-derived CDR1 and CDR2 are SGHRS and YFSETQ. As DNA, the CDR3 is TGCGCCAGCAGACCGACACTGAACACTGAAGCTTTCTTT. The encoded protein is CASRPTLNTEAFF.